Following are 5 T cell receptor beta chains from one sample sequenced in a study of cytomegalovirus exposure and HLA in healthy donors. Primers: 60 Vbeta forward and 13 Jbeta reverse. The data were produced by immunoSEQ multiplex PCR, yet TCRdb's version contains in-frame clones alone and is incomplete. The sample consists of 82,000 or so clones, roughly a tenth of them appearing once. Material for sequencing was PBMCs. The source is a man aged 55 to 70 in good health and CMV-seropositive.

In this sample, this clone turned up a few times. The chain links TRBV21-1 to TRBJ2-3; the table names TRBD2, a call not compared with the DNA. TRBV21-1 is a listed pseudogene. The CDR3 has 14 residues. CDR3 residues: CASSLAGLTDTQYF. CDR3 DNA sequence: TGTGCCAGCAGCTTGGCGGGACTCACAGATACGCAGTATTTT.

In this sample, this clone turned up a few times. This likely stems from a read error, as it lies one base from a far larger clone. The chain links TRBV5-4 to TRBJ2-5; 7 nucleotides align to TRBD1. Germline-derived CDR1 and CDR2 are SGHNT and YYREEE (reference sequence). The CDR3 covers 15 residues. This chain's CDR3 is CARSLVAQGQETQYF. DNA of the CDR3: TGTGCCCGCAGCTTGGTTGCACAGGGGCAAGAGACCCAGTACTTC.

This clone was detected only a few times. The chain links TRBV5-1 to TRBJ2-3, with D tentatively TRBD2 (6 bases). Germline V gene sequence: CDR1 SGHRS, CDR2 YFSETQ. CDR3 length: 13 residues. The ends were cut back, 10 bases at V and 2 bases at J, with 14 bases in the middle. The chain's CDR3 is CAGGLSATDTQYF. Written as DNA, the CDR3 is TGCGCCGGGGGACTCAGCGCCACAGATACGCAGTATTTT.

The chain recombines TRBV9 with TRBJ2-5; 8 bases agree with TRBD1. V lost 3 bases, J lost 5 bases, and 9 bases stayed unmatched. Germline CDR1 and CDR2: SGDLS and YYNGEE. This CDR3 is 15 amino acids long. The chain's CDR3 is CASSAQTGVEETQYF. CDR3 bases: TGTGCCAGCAGCGCACAGACAGGGGTAGAGGAGACCCAGTACTTC.

The sample holds a few counts of this clone. This sequence joins TRBV5-1 and TRBJ2-7; 8 bases map to TRBD1. V lost 4 bases and J lost 0; bases outside the gene matches: 3. The length of the CDR3 is 14 residues. Germline V gene lookup returns CDR1 SGHRS and CDR2 YFSETQ. The CDR3 loop reads CASSTDRASYEQYF. In DNA form, the CDR3 reads TGCGCCAGCAGCACGGACAGGGCCTCCTACGAGCAGTACTTC.